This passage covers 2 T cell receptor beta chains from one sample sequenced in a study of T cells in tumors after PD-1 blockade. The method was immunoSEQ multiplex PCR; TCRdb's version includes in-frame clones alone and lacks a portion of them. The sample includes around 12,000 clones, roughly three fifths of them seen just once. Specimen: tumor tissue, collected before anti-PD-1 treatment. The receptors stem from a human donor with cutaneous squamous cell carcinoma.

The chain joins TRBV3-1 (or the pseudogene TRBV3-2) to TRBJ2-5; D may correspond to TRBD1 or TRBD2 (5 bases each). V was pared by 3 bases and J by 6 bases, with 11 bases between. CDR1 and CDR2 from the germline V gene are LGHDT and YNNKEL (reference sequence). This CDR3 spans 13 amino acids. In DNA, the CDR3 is TGTGCCAGCAGCCAGCAGGGACGACAGACCCAGTACTTC. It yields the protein CASSQQGRQTQYF.

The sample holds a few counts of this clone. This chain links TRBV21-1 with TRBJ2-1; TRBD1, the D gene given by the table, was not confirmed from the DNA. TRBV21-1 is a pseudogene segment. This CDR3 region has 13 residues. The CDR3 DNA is TGTGCCAGCAGAGGACATGGAAGGAATGAGCAGTTCTTC. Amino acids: CASRGHGRNEQFF.